These 28 T cell receptor beta chains were all obtained from the same sample, sequenced in a study of cytomegalovirus exposure and HLA in healthy donors. 60 Vbeta and 13 Jbeta primers were used in PCR. Produced via immunoSEQ multiplex PCR; TCRdb's table is partial and in-frame only. The data contain some 110,000 clones, 81% of them singletons. The sequenced sample consisted of PBMCs. The receptors shown here come from a young woman in good health and CMV-seronegative.

J is TRBJ1-5 and V is TRBV7-9; D call uncertain. This CDR3 has 17 amino acids. Germline V gene data show CDR1 as SEHNR and CDR2 as FQNEAQ (reference sequence). V shed 4 bases and J shed 0 bases, with 16 bases lying between them. The CDR3 sequence is CASSSPTETHSNQPQHF. In DNA, the CDR3 is TGTGCCAGCAGCTCCCCCACAGAAACGCATAGCAATCAGCCCCAGCATTTT. The full variable domain, rest sourced from reference TRBV7-9 and TRBJ1-5, is DTGVSQNPRHKITKRGQNVTFRCDPISEHNRLYWYRQTLGQGPEFLTYFQNEAQLEKSRLLSDRFSAERPKGSFSTLEIQRTEQGDSAMYLCASSSPTETHSNQPQHFGDGTRLSIL.

Worth noting for this clone: The junction departs from the called germline gene at one end, perhaps through a read error. The CDR3 reads CANSRTGNNQPQHF. The CDR3 DNA reads as TGTGCCAACAGTCGAACAGGTAACAATCAGCCCCAGCATTTT. The V call is TRBV28, the J call TRBJ1-5; TRBD1 is a possible D gene (5 bases). Germline-derived CDR1 and CDR2 are MDHEN and SYDVKM. CDR3 size: 14 residues. The full variable domain, its missing parts supplied by reference TRBV28 and TRBJ1-5, is DVKVTQSSRYLVKRTGEKVFLECVQDMDHENMFWYRQDPGLGLRLIYFSYDVKMKEKGDIPEGYSVSREKKERFSLILESASTNQTSMYLCANSRTGNNQPQHFGDGTRLSIL.

The chain recombines TRBV5-4 with TRBJ2-5; 11 nucleotides agree with TRBD1. V was clipped by 6 bases and J by 1 base; unmatched bases: 8. The CDR3 runs 16 residues. Germline loops: CDR1 SGHNT, CDR2 YYREEE (reference sequence). The CDR3 reads CASKEGDRGFQETQYF. The CDR3 coding sequence is TGTGCCAGCAAAGAGGGGGACAGGGGGTTCCAAGAGACCCAGTACTTC.

V gene TRBV19 combines with J gene TRBJ2-6; the D gene is possibly TRBD1 (8 bases). CDR1 and CDR2 from the germline V gene are LNHDA and SQIVND (reference sequence). V was trimmed by 8 bases and J by 0 bases, leaving 17 bases between them. CDR3 length equals 17 residues. This CDR3 reads CASHRGEGSSGANVLTF. DNA for the CDR3: TGTGCCAGTCACAGGGGGGAGGGGAGCTCTGGGGCCAACGTCCTGACTTTC.

The J gene is TRBJ1-2, the V gene TRBV25-1; perhaps TRBD1 as D (5 bases). V was cut by 3 bases and J by 8 bases, with 10 bases left in between. CDR3 length: 12 amino acids. Germline V gene sequence: CDR1 MGHDK, CDR2 SYGVNS. The CDR3, as DNA: TGTGCCAGCAGTGAGCAGGGTAGCGGCTACACCTTC. It codes for CASSEQGSGYTF.

CDR3 DNA: TGTGCCAGTAGTAAGATATCGGGACTGCTTAATTCACCCCTCCACTTT. As protein: CASSKISGLLNSPLHF. The chain has TRBV19 and TRBJ1-6; D might be TRBD1 (5 bases). Germline V CDR1 and CDR2: LNHDA, SQIVND (reference sequence). The CDR3 has 16 amino acids. V lost 4 bases and J 6 bases, leaving 16 bases between the germline ends.

In the case of this clone: Relative to the germline gene, one junction end is altered; a read error may explain this. This chain joins TRBV6-4 and TRBJ2-7; D possibly corresponds to TRBD2 (5 bases). The germline gives CDR1 MRHNA, CDR2 SNTAGT. CDR3 length equals 12 residues. CDR3 protein: CASRDFTYEQYF. Here the CDR3 DNA reads TGTGCCAGCAGGGACTTCACCTACGAGCAGTACTTC.

The genes are TRBV7-9 and TRBJ2-1; the match to TRBD2 covers 8 bases. This CDR3 is 15 amino acids long. CDR1 SEHNR and CDR2 FQNEAQ come from the germline V gene (reference sequence). J was trimmed by 3 bases and V by 4 bases; bases with no gene match: 5. CDR3 protein: CASSWGTRSYNEQFF. Here the CDR3 DNA reads TGTGCCAGCAGCTGGGGGACTAGGAGCTACAATGAGCAGTTCTTC.

The chain uses TRBV19 and TRBJ2-5, with 15 bases lining up with TRBD2. CDR3 size: 16 residues. V dropped 3 bases and J dropped 2; count of bases not matched to a gene: 1. Germline lookup yields CDR1 LNHDA and CDR2 SQIVND (reference sequence). In DNA, the CDR3 is TGTGCCAGTAGTATCGGACTAGCGGGAGGGCAAGAGACCCAGTACTTC. This encodes CASSIGLAGGQETQYF.

The V call is TRBV5-4, the J call TRBJ2-3; TRBD2 agrees at 12 bases. The CDR3 contains 18 residues. V shed 4 bases and J 4 bases; nucleotides not matched to a gene: 13. Germline V CDR1 and CDR2: SGHNT, YYREEE (reference sequence). The CDR3: CASSLPSGRAMGADTQYF. DNA for the CDR3: TGTGCCAGCAGCCTGCCTAGCGGGAGGGCCATGGGAGCAGATACGCAGTATTTT. The full variable domain, its missing parts supplied by reference TRBV5-4 and TRBJ2-3, is ETGVTQSPTHLIKTRGQQVTLRCSSQSGHNTVSWYQQALGQGPQFIFQYYREEENGRGNFPPRFSGLQFPNYSSELNVNALELDDSALYLCASSLPSGRAMGADTQYFGPGTRLTVL.

Comments on this clone: Other DNA sequences in this specimen translate into the identical CDR3. The chain recombines TRBV28 with TRBJ1-2; 7 nucleotides agree with TRBD1. V lost 6 bases, J lost 4 bases, and 8 bases stayed unmatched. Germline V gene lookup returns CDR1 MDHEN and CDR2 SYDVKM. The CDR3 covers 14 residues. The CDR3 region is CASRTDRASYGYTF. In DNA, the CDR3 is TGTGCCAGCAGAACCGACAGGGCAAGCTATGGCTACACCTTC.

The table lists this clone with a count of one. The V and J genes are TRBV7-9 and TRBJ2-5; 11 bases fit TRBD2. Per germline, CDR1 SEHNR and CDR2 FQNEAQ (reference sequence). Losses at the gene ends were 2 bases for V and 3 bases for J; bases not matched to a gene: 8. This CDR3 has 17 residues. CDR3 in DNA: TGTGCCAGCAGCTTACACGGGACTAGCGGCGTGGAAGAGACCCAGTACTTC. This sequence encodes CASSLHGTSGVEETQYF.

The CDR3 here is CASSPGLDTDTQYF. CDR3 DNA sequence: TGTGCCAGCAGCCCTGGGCTGGACACAGATACGCAGTATTTT. The rearrangement uses TRBV6-6 and TRBJ2-3; D is unclear. Per germline, CDR1 MNHNY and CDR2 SVGAGI (reference sequence). The length of the CDR3 is 14 residues. With 6 bases removed from V and 2 bases from J, the gap between germline ends came to 12 bases.

V is TRBV18 and J is TRBJ2-7; perhaps TRBD1 as D (5 bases). V was trimmed by 0 bases and J by 1 base, leaving 7 bases between them. The length of the CDR3 is 14 residues. The germline V gene encodes CDR1 KGHSH and CDR2 LQKENI. As DNA, the CDR3 is TGTGCCAGCTCACCACCGGGGCGATCCTACGAGCAGTACTTC. It is translated as CASSPPGRSYEQYF.

V and J are TRBV9 and TRBJ2-3; D is ambiguous. V was trimmed by 2 bases and J by 2 bases, leaving 18 bases between them. CDR3 size: 17 residues. The germline V gene encodes CDR1 SGDLS and CDR2 YYNGEE. The CDR3 sequence: CASSVRRNYQSTDTQYF. In DNA, the CDR3 is TGTGCCAGCAGCGTCCGACGGAACTACCAATCCACAGATACGCAGTATTTT.

V gene TRBV6-6 combines with J gene TRBJ2-3, with 7 nucleotides matching TRBD2. Germline values: CDR1 MNHNY, CDR2 SVGAGI (reference sequence). The ends lost 6 bases at V and 2 bases at J; junction bases unmatched: 5. The CDR3 is 14 residues long. In DNA form, the CDR3 reads TGTGCCAGCAGCCCCGGGAGGCTCACAGATACGCAGTATTTT. Translating it yields CASSPGRLTDTQYF.

This rearrangement joins TRBV7-9 to TRBJ2-4; TRBD1 matches 8 bases. After removal of 4 bases from V and 0 bases from J, the junction contained 14 bases not matched to a gene. The germline V gene encodes CDR1 SEHNR and CDR2 FQNEAQ (reference sequence). The CDR3 is 19 amino acids. CDR3 DNA sequence: TGTGCCAGCAGCTCCTTAGAAAACCGGGACAGGCTAGCCAAAAACATTCAGTACTTC. As protein: CASSSLENRDRLAKNIQYF.

This chain connects TRBV19 to TRBJ2-2, with TRBD1 identical over 8 bases. The CDR3 spans 16 residues. In germline, CDR1 is LNHDA, CDR2 SQIVND (reference sequence). V shed 4 bases and J 1 base; nucleotides not matched to a gene: 5. CDR3 nucleotides: TGTGCCAGTAGTACCCTGGGACAGGAGAACACCGGGGAGCTGTTTTTT. Protein product: CASSTLGQENTGELFF.

The V call is TRBV5-4, the J call TRBJ1-4; 8 bases fit TRBD1. Looked up from germline, CDR1 is SGHNT and CDR2 is YYREEE (reference sequence). This CDR3 has 16 amino acids. Trimming took 0 bases from V and 7 from J; bases not matched to a gene: 8. The CDR3 region has the DNA TGTGCCAGCAGCTTGGAACCGGACAGGGTACGTGAAAAACTGTTTTTT. Encoded protein: CASSLEPDRVREKLFF.

V gene TRBV27 combines with J gene TRBJ1-2; D is unclear. Between the trimmed V and J ends, which lost 6 bases and 5 bases, there was a span of 10 bases. The CDR3 extends over 12 amino acids. Germline values: CDR1 MNHEY, CDR2 SMNVEV (reference sequence). The CDR3 DNA reads TGTGCCAGCAGATTCGGTCGTTATGGCTACACCTTC. It codes for CASRFGRYGYTF.

This clone was found once. The V and J genes are TRBV6-5 and TRBJ2-1; a weak D match, TRBD1 (6 bases). The germline gives CDR1 MNHEY, CDR2 SVGAGI. The CDR3 runs to 16 residues. V was cut by 2 bases and J by 3 bases, with 14 bases left in between. CDR3 in amino acids: CASSYGGPPYYNEQFF. The CDR3 DNA reads TGTGCCAGCAGTTACGGGGGCCCGCCCTACTACAATGAGCAGTTCTTC.

This clone was found a few times. This sequence joins TRBV5-1 and TRBJ2-3; D possibly corresponds to TRBD2 (6 bases). Deletions cut 4 bases from V and 2 bases from J, with 17 bases between. The CDR3 has 16 residues. CDR1 is SGHRS, CDR2 YFSETQ, per germline. The chain's CDR3 is CASSTRGRSYTDTQYF. The CDR3 region has the DNA TGCGCCAGCAGCACCCGGGGGAGGTCTTACACAGATACGCAGTATTTT.

The J gene is TRBJ2-7, the V gene TRBV5-1, with D possibly being TRBD1 (6 bases). The germline V gene has CDR1 SGHRS and CDR2 YFSETQ. V lost 3 bases and J lost 2, with 12 bases in between. This CDR3 region has 14 residues. The CDR3 sequence: CASSSRAGAYEQYF. The CDR3 nucleotides are TGCGCCAGCAGCTCCAGGGCAGGGGCCTACGAGCAGTACTTC.

This chain connects TRBV6-1 to TRBJ2-3, with 8 bases matching TRBD2. From germline, CDR1 is MNHNS and CDR2 SASEGT. This CDR3 region has 15 residues. The V segment lost 3 bases and the J segment 1 base; nucleotides outside the gene matches: 3. The CDR3 loop reads CASSELAGRTDTQYF. The CDR3 DNA reads TGTGCCAGCAGTGAGCTAGCGGGTCGCACAGATACGCAGTATTTT.

The V call is TRBV28, the J call TRBJ2-7; 8 bases are a match to TRBD1. Trimming took 6 bases from V and 5 from J; bases not matched to a gene: 9. CDR3 length equals 14 residues. CDR1 and CDR2 from the germline V gene are MDHEN and SYDVKM. The CDR3 DNA sequence: TGTGCCAGCAGCATCCCGGACAGGGCGAACGAGCAGTACTTC. This encodes CASSIPDRANEQYF.

The V call is TRBV7-2, the J call TRBJ2-5, with TRBD2 as a possible D gene (6 bases). CDR1 and CDR2 from the germline V gene are SGHTA and FQGNSA. This CDR3 contains 13 residues. Trimming took off 3 bases at V and 5 bases at J, with 10 bases between the two ends. In DNA form, the CDR3 reads TGTGCCAGCAGCTTGCGGGGTCACGAGACCCAGTACTTC. This encodes CASSLRGHETQYF.

This clone was observed a few times. The genes are TRBV4-1 and TRBJ2-6, with D possibly matching TRBD2 (5 bases). Between the trimmed V and J ends, which lost 1 base and 4 bases, there was a span of 8 bases. This CDR3 has 15 amino acids. The germline CDR1 and CDR2 sequences are MGHRA and YSYEKL. The CDR3 bases are TGCGCCAGCAGCCAAGGGCGAGGGGGGGCCAACGTCCTGACTTTC. It is translated as CASSQGRGGANVLTF.

J is TRBJ2-7 and V is TRBV7-2; 7 bases fit TRBD2. The CDR3 covers 14 residues. Germline values: CDR1 SGHTA, CDR2 FQGNSA. The junction had 4 bases not matched to a gene; V was cut back by 5 bases and J by 0 bases. As DNA, the CDR3 is TGTGCCAGCAGCCCCGGGAGGACCTCCTACGAGCAGTACTTC. It specifies CASSPGRTSYEQYF.